This TCR beta chain was sequenced for a study of T cell changes during pregnancy in multiple sclerosis. Only in-frame clones appear in the TCRdb table, and some are missing; sequencing was by immunoSEQ multiplex PCR. The sample yields over 50,000 clones, about 90% seen once. The CDR3 covers 17 residues. With V trimmed by 2 bases and J by 4 bases, 6 bases remained unmatched. Germline V gene sequence: CDR1 SGHDN, CDR2 FVKESK. Source: peripheral blood, taken in the first trimester of pregnancy. This sequence joins TRBV14 and TRBJ2-1; TRBD2 matches 12 bases. The sequence was obtained from a female donor with multiple sclerosis, enrolled in a pregnancy study. The CDR3 loop is CASSQPKTSGRYNEQFF. The DNA for the CDR3 is TGTGCCAGCAGCCAACCCAAGACTAGCGGGAGATACAATGAGCAGTTCTTC. The full variable domain, in which reference TRBV14 and TRBJ2-1 provide the parts outside the CDR3, is EAGVTQFPSHSVIEKGQTVTLRCDPISGHDNLYWYRRVMGKEIKFLLHFVKESKQDESGMPNNRFLAERTGGTYSTLKVQPAELEDSGVYFCASSQPKTSGRYNEQFFGPGTRLTVL.